The clone carrying this TCR beta chain turned up a few times. Its antigen is undetermined. In germline, CDR1 is SGHDN, CDR2 FVKESK. The CDR3 is 15 residues long. V lost 6 bases and J lost 3; bases outside the gene matches: 7. These data originate in a study of shared clonotypes between healthy human individuals. Overall study: The study enrolled two women and a few men aged 18 to 49. General observations from the study: The small donor group covered limited genetic and exposure diversity. Clonotype sharing among donors likely depends on sequencing depth.

Each PCR replicate run on unsorted PBMC took in 300 to 350 ng DNA, tens of thousands of T cell genomes. TCRdb's copy holds only in-frame clones and misses some; the assay was immunoSEQ multiplex PCR. The repertoire holds around 430,000 clones, 75% to 85% seen once, with 13% in the top ten. The chain couples TRBV14 to TRBJ2-2, with 7 bases aligning to TRBD2. The sequence was obtained from a woman between 40 and 55 years old in good health. Some clones in this sample may be carry-over from other donors' samples. The sample comprised PBMCs. The CDR3 spells CASRVEAGDTGELFF. The CDR3 DNA follows: TGTGCCAGCAGGGTAGAGGCGGGGGACACCGGGGAGCTGTTTTTT.